The entry that follows covers one T cell receptor (beta chain) sequence. Produced via immunoSEQ multiplex PCR; TCRdb's table is partial and in-frame only. This sample has around 46,000 clones; almost 85% occur once, and the top ten carry less than 15%. The sample originates from a study of PD-L1 blockade in urothelial cancer. Study at large: Atezolizumab therapy began for patients in the mid-2010s, dosed at 1,200 mg intravenously every 3 weeks. About 90% of the 29 patients were males with bladder-origin urothelial cancer. Median blood clonality was approximately 0.08, with tens of thousands of unique TCRs. The number of prior chemotherapy regimens per patient was 0 to 3.

Documented time point: peripheral blood 6 weeks after treatment start. CDR3 length equals 17 residues. Per germline, CDR1 SGHKS and CDR2 YYEKEE (reference sequence). V lost 0 bases to trimming and J lost 6 bases; unmatched junction nucleotides: 6. The material was PBMCs, obtained around atezolizumab (anti-PD-L1) treatment. The receptor's source is a man aged 55 to 70 with urothelial cancer. J is TRBJ1-4 and V is TRBV5-5; TRBD1 agrees at 12 bases. DNA for the CDR3: TGTGCCAGCAGCTTGGGGGACAGGGGGCTTTTTGATGAAAAACTGTTTTTT. Amino acids: CASSLGDRGLFDEKLFF.